These 29 T cell receptor beta chains were sequenced from one sample in a study of STAT5B mutations in CD4+ large granular lymphocyte leukemia. Method: immunoSEQ multiplex PCR; TCRdb's copy keeps in-frame clones and lacks some. Among roughly 36,000 clones, 88% were seen once, and the ten largest hold roughly 0.95%. Sequencing used CD4+ T cells from blood buffy coats. The origin of the receptors is a human donor in good health.

This clone was picked up one time. The rearrangement links TRBV21-1 to TRBJ1-2; TRBD1, as called in the table, went unchecked against the DNA. TRBV21-1 counts as a pseudogene. The CDR3 extends over 15 amino acids. CDR3 nucleotide sequence: TGTGCCAGCAGCAAAAAGAAATCCCGACAGGGGTGTAGCACCTTC. Translated: CASSKKKSRQGCSTF.

V usage is TRBV6-5 and J usage is TRBJ1-6; TRBD1 agrees at 8 bases. This CDR3 is 14 amino acids long. Trimming removed 4 bases from V and 10 bases from J; junction bases left unmatched: 6. The germline CDR1 and CDR2 sequences are MNHEY and SVGAGI. The CDR3 loop reads CASSSDRGNSPLHF. The CDR3 nucleotides are TGTGCCAGCAGTTCCGACAGGGGTAACTCACCCCTCCACTTT.

The gene calls are TRBV10-1 and TRBJ2-5, with 15 bases identical to TRBD2. CDR1 and CDR2 (germline): WNHNN, SYGVQD (reference sequence). J was trimmed by 2 bases and V by 5 bases; bases with no gene match: 3. The CDR3 sequence is 16 residues long. For the CDR3, the DNA is TGCGCCAGCAGTCCGGGACTAGCGGGAGGTCAAGAGACCCAGTACTTC. Translation gives CASSPGLAGGQETQYF.

This chain uses TRBV9 with TRBJ1-4; D remains unclear. Between the trimmed V and J ends, which lost 2 bases and 3 bases, there was a span of 11 bases. The CDR3 totals 15 residues. Germline CDR1 is SGDLS and CDR2 is YYNGEE. The CDR3 here is CASSVRHSPNEKLFF. The CDR3 DNA sequence: TGTGCCAGCAGCGTTCGACACAGCCCTAATGAAAAACTGTTTTTT.

The gene calls are TRBV6-5 and TRBJ1-4, with 9 bases lining up with TRBD1. V was clipped by 5 bases and J by 6 bases; unmatched bases: 1. The CDR3 is made up of 13 amino acids. CDR1 and CDR2 from the germline V gene are MNHEY and SVGAGI. CDR3 amino acids: CASSRTGDEKLFF. CDR3 bases: TGTGCCAGCAGTAGGACAGGGGATGAAAAACTGTTTTTT.

The V and J genes are TRBV6-5 and TRBJ1-1; TRBD1 matches at 7 bases. V shed 2 bases and J 4 bases; nucleotides not matched to a gene: 4. Germline assignment: CDR1 MNHEY and CDR2 SVGAGI. The CDR3 length is 14 residues. The CDR3 DNA follows: TGTGCCAGCAGTTACCCCAGGGGGGCCACTGAAGCTTTCTTT. This translates into CASSYPRGATEAFF.

The rearrangement joins TRBV4-1 to TRBJ1-3; D not resolved. The CDR3 runs to 16 residues. Germline V lookup: CDR1 MGHRA, CDR2 YSYEKL. With 0 bases removed from V and 3 bases from J, the gap between germline ends came to 12 bases. This CDR3 reads CASSQDTRGLGNTIYF. CDR3 coding DNA: TGCGCCAGCAGCCAAGATACGAGAGGCCTTGGAAACACCATATATTTT.

This clone was observed a single time. The chain couples TRBV27 to TRBJ1-6; a possible D gene is TRBD1 (5 bases). In germline, CDR1 is MNHEY, CDR2 SMNVEV (reference sequence). V was clipped by 5 bases and J by 6 bases, with 17 bases between them. This CDR3 has 16 residues. The CDR3 protein is CASSSPGTGINSPLHF. DNA for the CDR3: TGTGCCAGCAGTAGTCCCGGGACTGGGATTAATTCACCCCTCCACTTT.

The chain uses TRBV11-3 and TRBJ1-4; 7 positions agree with TRBD1. Trimming took 5 bases from V and 12 from J; bases not matched to a gene: 9. The germline CDR1 and CDR2 sequences are SGHNT and YENEEA. The CDR3 totals 13 residues. The CDR3 coding sequence is TGTGCCAGCAGCCCGGATCGGACAGGACAACTGTTTTTT. As protein: CASSPDRTGQLFF. Combining the CDR3 with reference TRBV11-3 and TRBJ1-4 gives the whole variable domain EAGVVQSPRYKIIEKKQPVAFWCNPISGHNTLYWYLQNLGQGPELLIRYENEEAVDDSQLPKDRFSAERLKGVDSTLKIQPAELGDSAVYLCASSPDRTGQLFFGSGTQLSVL.

In this sample, this clone turned up a few times. The V call is TRBV4-3, the J call TRBJ1-6, with D possibly TRBD1 on 5 matching bases. Trimming cost V 0 bases and J 14 bases, with 14 bases left between them. This CDR3 is built from 14 residues. Germline CDR1 and CDR2: LGHNA and YSLEER. DNA of the CDR3: TGCGCCAGCAGCCAAGAACTCGCGGGACGGACCCTCCACTTT. This codes for CASSQELAGRTLHF.

On this clone: One end of the junction fails to match germline, which may point to a read error. The chain is built from TRBV7-7 and TRBJ2-2; D ambiguous. CDR3 size: 15 residues. Per germline, CDR1 SSHAT and CDR2 FNYEAQ (reference sequence). CDR3 nucleotide sequence: TGTGCTAGCAGCTTATACGGCTCGAACACCGGGGAGCTGTTTTTT. Protein: CASSLYGSNTGELFF.

The chain uses TRBV11-2 and TRBJ1-4; D possibly corresponds to TRBD1 (5 bases). Per the germline V gene, CDR1 is SGHAT and CDR2 is FQNNGV. This CDR3 region has 15 residues. With 5 bases removed from V and 7 bases from J, the gap between germline ends came to 17 bases. For the CDR3, the DNA is TGTGCCAGCAGCCTGAGTGGGCAGGGTAGTGAAAAACTGTTTTTT. Its translation is CASSLSGQGSEKLFF.

The chain recombines TRBV11-3 with TRBJ2-1, with 8 bases aligning to TRBD2. Per the germline V gene, CDR1 is SGHNT and CDR2 is YENEEA. The CDR3 covers 15 residues. The V and J ends lost 4 bases and 0 bases, in that order; junction bases with no gene match: 2. The CDR3, as DNA: TGTGCCAGCAGCTCCAGCGGGAGCTCCTACAATGAGCAGTTCTTC. Amino acid sequence: CASSSSGSSYNEQFF. Full variable domain (rest looked up from reference TRBV11-3 and TRBJ2-1): EAGVVQSPRYKIIEKKQPVAFWCNPISGHNTLYWYLQNLGQGPELLIRYENEEAVDDSQLPKDRFSAERLKGVDSTLKIQPAELGDSAVYLCASSSSGSSYNEQFFGPGTRLTVL.

This chain joins TRBV5-8 and TRBJ2-7; TRBD1 aligns across 7 bases. The CDR3 spans 12 residues. Germline values: CDR1 SGHTS, CDR2 YDEGEE. Trimming took 9 bases from V and 1 from J; bases not matched to a gene: 4. DNA of the CDR3: TGTGCCACGGACAGGCTGTCCTACGAGCAGTACTTC. This translates into CATDRLSYEQYF.

The chain employs TRBV7-2 and TRBJ1-6, with a tentative D call TRBD1 (5 bases). The germline V and J ends were trimmed by 5 bases and 10 bases, with 15 bases remaining between them. CDR1 SGHTA and CDR2 FQGNSA come from the germline V gene. This CDR3 region has 14 residues. CDR3 protein: CASSLRGVQSPLHF. The CDR3 nucleotides are TGTGCCAGCAGCCTAAGAGGGGTCCAATCACCCCTCCACTTT. Based on the CDR3 plus reference TRBV7-2 and TRBJ1-6, the full variable domain is GAGVSQSPSNKVTEKGKDVELRCDPISGHTALYWYRQSLGQGLEFLIYFQGNSAPDKSGLPSDRFSAERTGGSVSTLTIQRTQQEDSAVYLCASSLRGVQSPLHFGNGTRLTVT.

The J gene is TRBJ1-2, the V gene TRBV4-3; D not certain. CDR3 size: 15 residues. CDR1 and CDR2 from the germline V gene are LGHNA and YSLEER. The V and J ends lost 0 bases and 0 bases respectively, with 8 bases between them. The chain's CDR3 is CASSQESKANYGYTF. CDR3 in DNA: TGCGCCAGCAGCCAAGAATCTAAAGCTAACTATGGCTACACCTTC.

The chain carries TRBV9 and TRBJ2-3, with unresolved D. V lost 6 bases to trimming and J lost 2 bases, with 7 bases between them. This CDR3 contains 12 residues. Looked up from germline, CDR1 is SGDLS and CDR2 is YYNGEE. This CDR3 is CASNWHTDTQYF. CDR3 DNA: TGTGCCAGCAACTGGCACACAGATACGCAGTATTTT.

The chain has TRBV6-6 and TRBJ2-1; TRBD1 matches 8 bases. V lost 7 bases, J lost 3 bases, and 5 bases stayed unmatched. This CDR3 spans 14 amino acids. Germline values: CDR1 MNHNY, CDR2 SVGAGI (reference sequence). The chain's CDR3 is CASTPGQGYNEQFF. The CDR3 DNA reads as TGTGCCAGCACCCCAGGACAGGGCTACAATGAGCAGTTCTTC.

In this sample, this clone turned up once. The rearrangement links TRBV7-9 to TRBJ2-2, with 13 nucleotides matching TRBD2. Germline V lookup: CDR1 SEHNR, CDR2 FQNEAQ (reference sequence). The CDR3 contains 16 residues. V lost 2 bases and J lost 6; bases outside the gene matches: 3. CDR3 in amino acids: CASSLRLAGGAGELFF. The CDR3 region has the DNA TGTGCCAGCAGCTTACGACTAGCGGGAGGTGCCGGGGAGCTGTTTTTT.

The gene calls are TRBV9 and TRBJ2-5; D unresolved. This CDR3 has 14 residues. Trimming pared 0 bases from V and 5 bases from J, leaving 11 bases between. Germline V lookup: CDR1 SGDLS, CDR2 YYNGEE. In DNA, the CDR3 is TGTGCCAGCAGCGTAGACCGAGCTATGGAGACCCAGTACTTC. Translated, it gives CASSVDRAMETQYF.

The rearrangement uses TRBV6-5 and TRBJ2-4; 7 bases agree with TRBD2. V lost 2 bases and J lost 9; bases outside the gene matches: 7. The germline CDR1 and CDR2 sequences are MNHEY and SVGAGI. CDR3 size: 14 residues. CDR3 DNA: TGTGCCAGCAGTTACCGGCGGGGGATTGGCATTCAGTACTTC. Its translation: CASSYRRGIGIQYF.

The rearrangement uses TRBV7-3 and TRBJ2-1; 12 nucleotides line up with TRBD2. Per the germline V gene, CDR1 is SGHTA and CDR2 is FQGTGA. The CDR3 consists of 15 residues. Losses at the gene ends were 3 bases for V and 3 bases for J; bases not matched to a gene: 0. The CDR3: CASSLTSGGYNEQFF. DNA for the CDR3: TGTGCCAGCAGCTTGACTAGCGGGGGCTACAATGAGCAGTTCTTC.

This rearrangement joins TRBV6-5 to TRBJ1-5; D is perhaps TRBD1 (5 bases). Trimming removed 0 bases from V and 5 bases from J, with 8 bases in between. Germline lookup yields CDR1 MNHEY and CDR2 SVGAGI. The CDR3 sequence is 14 residues long. The CDR3 region has the DNA TGTGCCAGCAGTTACTCGGGGGGAGATCAGCCCCAGCATTTT. Protein sequence: CASSYSGGDQPQHF.

V and J are TRBV27 and TRBJ2-6; D is ambiguous. The germline V and J ends were trimmed by 0 bases and 0 bases, with 6 bases remaining between them. CDR3 size: 16 residues. Germline V gene data show CDR1 as MNHEY and CDR2 as SMNVEV (reference sequence). This CDR3 is CASSLSYLSGANVLTF. CDR3 DNA sequence: TGTGCCAGCAGTTTATCCTACCTCTCTGGGGCCAACGTCCTGACTTTC.

The chain couples TRBV5-1 to TRBJ2-6, with 9 bases matching TRBD1. The ends lost 3 bases at V and 4 bases at J; junction bases unmatched: 2. The CDR3 consists of 15 residues. The V gene's germline CDR1 is SGHRS and CDR2 YFSETQ. The CDR3 DNA follows: TGCGCCAGCAGCTACAGGGGGCTAGGGGCCAACGTCCTGACTTTC. This codes for CASSYRGLGANVLTF. The full variable domain, completed using reference TRBV5-1 and TRBJ2-6, is KAGVTQTPRYLIKTRGQQVTLSCSPISGHRSVSWYQQTPGQGLQFLFEYFSETQRNKGNFPGRFSGRQFSNSRSEMNVSTLELGDSALYLCASSYRGLGANVLTFGAGSRLTVL.

V gene TRBV14 combines with J gene TRBJ1-5; TRBD1 agrees at 8 bases. Per the germline V gene, CDR1 is SGHDN and CDR2 is FVKESK. CDR3 length: 14 amino acids. The V gene end was trimmed by 2 bases and the J gene end by 3 bases; junction bases not matched to a gene: 0. CDR3 sequence: CASSQQGANQPQHF. The CDR3 DNA reads as TGTGCCAGCAGCCAACAGGGGGCCAATCAGCCCCAGCATTTT.

The rearrangement joins TRBV10-3 to TRBJ1-5, with TRBD1 as a possible D gene (5 bases). V was trimmed by 2 bases and J by 2 bases, leaving 10 bases between them. The germline V gene has CDR1 ENHRY and CDR2 SYGVKD. There are 15 residues in the CDR3. The DNA of the CDR3 is TGTGCCATCAGTGAGATGGGGGTTGGCAATCAGCCCCAGCATTTT. It translates to CAISEMGVGNQPQHF.

The rearrangement joins TRBV18 to TRBJ1-2; D uncertain. This CDR3 has 14 amino acids. V lost 2 bases to trimming and J lost 6 bases, with 13 bases between them. Germline CDR1 KGHSH, CDR2 LQKENI. CDR3 protein: CASSPFGPDNGYTF. DNA of the CDR3: TGTGCCAGCTCACCATTTGGACCAGATAATGGCTACACCTTC.

This chain connects TRBV11-2 to TRBJ1-3; D is unresolved. The CDR3 is 15 residues long. V lost 3 bases and J lost 1, with 10 bases in between. Looked up from germline, CDR1 is SGHAT and CDR2 is FQNNGV. The CDR3 nucleotides are TGTGCCAGCAGCTTGGACGTCTGGTCTGGAAACACCATATATTTT. Translating it yields CASSLDVWSGNTIYF.